The T cell receptor beta chain described here comes from a study of blood T cell repertoires in COVID-19. Across the whole study: Sources were T cells, B-cell-depleted T cells, or PBMCs; the material itself was cDNA or gDNA.

Living in about two dozen US areas, the participants were between roughly 18 and 89 years of age. Assignments of participants to cohorts depended upon their own reported clinical history. CDR3 length: 14 residues. CDR1 is SGHRS, CDR2 YFSETQ, per germline. V trimming: 5 bases; J trimming: 5 bases; junction bases outside the gene matches: 9. The authors' processing: Researchers report that nucleated cell counts were estimated from reference gene primer amplification. The table came from immunoSEQ multiplex PCR; TCRdb's copy has only in-frame clones and leaves some out. V, J and clone size are taken as reported in that table, and D and trimming were inferred from the DNA itself. The sample yields some 290,000 clones, 89% seen once.

The specimen was PBMCs or T cells enriched from blood (not recorded which). This clonotype was sampled from a woman in her twenties or thirties who had recovered from COVID-19. The genes are TRBV5-1 and TRBJ1-2; 7 nucleotides match TRBD1. The CDR3 region has the DNA TGCGCCAGCAGGTCTCAGGGGGGTAGATATGGCTACACCTTC. It codes for CASRSQGGRYGYTF.